This T cell receptor (beta chain) was captured in a study of cytomegalovirus exposure and HLA in healthy donors (dated by TCRdb to about 2017). Looking at the study overall: The approximately 710 repertoires of the first cohort and the 110 or so validation repertoires were produced on the same platform, according to a later analysis. The study aimed to test whether signatures of past pathogen exposure could be identified by cataloging public T cell receptors. Along with the roughly 610-subject first cohort, a separate validation cohort of around 120 different subjects was used. To predict cytomegalovirus infection status, the study combined high-throughput TCR immunosequencing, statistical association of individual TCRs with disease status, and machine learning. The paper as a whole reports these results and caveats: In both the original and validation cohorts, the classifier was reported to diagnose cytomegalovirus status with high specificity and sensitivity. All 120 or so repertoires were used to score co-occurrence in the validation cohort in a later analysis, because that analysis had no HLA typing for the cohort. According to the authors, the approach could potentially be generalized to other disease states and immunological phenotypes. In vitro tests confirmed that a few of the cytomegalovirus-associated TCR beta chains recognize cytomegalovirus antigens. Across donors, most TCR sequences were observed very rarely, whereas some public TCRs were present in many individuals. A later analysis found that TCRs clustered in the first cohort also tended to co-occur in the 120 validation repertoires, with about 94% of cluster scores above 0. The study listed over 150 TCR beta chains as associated with cytomegalovirus.

Library preparation was by the immunoSEQ multiplex PCR assay. The authors' pipeline ran thus. To diagnose cytomegalovirus status from the catalog of TCR beta chain sequences, a statistical classification framework was built. TCRdb re-hosts the immuneACCESS table, in-frame sequences only. Its copies lack some clones; in the studies checked, an unresolved V gene accounts for under half of them, and the cause for the rest is not known. The DNA was the basis for D and trimming; V, J and clone size are from that table. The sample table holds over 45,000 clones, of which over 90% were seen once. The ten largest clones add up to 5.8% of the sample. As for this clone: Its specific antigen is unknown. No base-level quality is on record; no much larger clone is a single base apart.

The CDR3 goes from the cysteine to the phenylalanine over 20 residues. Just CDR3 DNA is preserved here, 60 bases in frame from base 1. In the germline V gene, CDR1 corresponds to KGHSH and CDR2 to LQKENI. Relative to germline, V is missing 4 bases and J is missing 6 bases, with 22 bases of the junction outside any gene match. Separate from the roughly 630-subject first cohort, the validation cohort of 90 to 150 subjects was the group to which the donors belonged. The sequenced sample consisted of PBMCs. The chain couples TRBV18 to TRBJ2-1; 9 bases in the junction line up with TRBD1. The source of this sequence is a woman aged 18-29 years in good health and CMV-seronegative. The CDR3 here reads CASSLRLGQGEFGGFNEQFF. In nucleotides, the sequence is TGTGCCAGCTCACTTAGATTGGGACAGGGAGAATTCGGCGGCTTCAATGAGCAGTTCTTC.